This passage covers 18 T cell receptor beta chains from one sample sequenced in a study of Ad26.COV2.S vaccination and SARS-CoV-2 variants. Documented treatment: some 20 received Ad26.COV2.S at low or high dose, single or two shots; 5 received placebo; per-sample allocation not given. The samples were gathered on day 63 after the first injection of vaccine or placebo. Sequencing used immunoSEQ multiplex PCR; TCRdb keeps in-frame clones, though not all of them. Of 350,000 to 450,000 clones detected, 80% to 90% appear once; the ten largest clones hold around 7.4%. The sequencing here drew on peripheral blood, taken in a trial of Ad26.COV2.S vaccine versus placebo. Receptors were obtained from a person aged 18-60 years who received the Ad26.COV2.S COVID-19 vaccine or a placebo.

The J gene is TRBJ2-3, the V gene TRBV7-2; D gene uncertain. The CDR3 is 13 residues long. CDR1 and CDR2 from the germline V gene are SGHTA and FQGNSA. Trimming removed 3 bases from V and 4 bases from J, with 8 bases in between. The CDR3 here is CASSFSRPDTQYF. CDR3 DNA: TGTGCCAGCAGCTTCTCAAGACCAGATACGCAGTATTTT.

In its sample, this clone was seen once. This sequence joins TRBV27 and TRBJ1-2, with TRBD1 matching 7 bases. The ends lost 6 bases at V and 4 bases at J; junction bases unmatched: 8. The length of the CDR3 is 14 residues. Per the germline V gene, CDR1 is MNHEY and CDR2 is SMNVEV (reference sequence). The CDR3, as DNA: TGTGCCAGCAGCCCCACAGGGGTTGTCTATGGCTACACCTTC. Its protein is CASSPTGVVYGYTF.

The chain carries TRBV4-1 and TRBJ2-7; D is unresolved. CDR3 length equals 14 residues. Trimming shortened V by 0 bases and J by 5 bases, and 11 bases separated the two germline ends. CDR1 and CDR2 (germline): MGHRA, YSYEKL. This CDR3 is CASSQDWGKDEQYF. In nucleotides, the CDR3 is TGCGCCAGCAGCCAAGATTGGGGAAAGGACGAGCAGTACTTC.

The J gene is TRBJ1-2, the V gene TRBV27; D may be TRBD1 (5 bases). The V gene's germline CDR1 is MNHEY and CDR2 SMNVEV (reference sequence). There are 14 residues in the CDR3. V lost 5 bases and J 4 bases, leaving 14 bases between the germline ends. The CDR3 region has the DNA TGTGCCAGCAGTCCAACCGGGGACCTCTATGGCTACACCTTC. It yields the protein CASSPTGDLYGYTF.

The V and J genes are TRBV4-1 and TRBJ2-1; 11 bases line up with TRBD2. This CDR3 has 17 residues. Losses at the gene ends were 0 bases for V and 5 bases for J; bases not matched to a gene: 6. From germline, CDR1 is MGHRA and CDR2 YSYEKL. Here the CDR3 reads CASSQEELAGGNNEQFF. The CDR3 DNA is TGCGCCAGCAGCCAAGAGGAGCTAGCGGGGGGAAACAATGAGCAGTTCTTC.

The V call is TRBV24-1, the J call TRBJ2-3, with 7 bases that match TRBD2. CDR1 KGHDR and CDR2 SFDVKD come from the germline V gene. The CDR3 totals 12 residues. V gave up 9 bases and J gave up 7 bases; unmatched junction bases: 6. CDR3 region: CATGGGSYTQYF. CDR3 bases: TGTGCCACCGGGGGGGGGTCATATACGCAGTATTTT.

V and J are TRBV12-3 or TRBV12-4 and TRBJ2-3; D is uncertain. V gave up 7 bases and J gave up 3 bases, with 5 bases separating them. The CDR3 runs to 11 residues. CDR3 loop: CASTRTDTQYF. The CDR3 DNA follows: TGTGCCAGCACGCGGACAGATACGCAGTATTTT.

The V call is TRBV19, the J call TRBJ1-5, with 9 nucleotides matching TRBD1. Germline V CDR1 and CDR2: LNHDA, SQIVND (reference sequence). J lost 6 bases, V lost 5 bases, and 8 bases had no gene match. This CDR3 region has 15 residues. CDR3 in amino acids: CASSPDRGGGQPQHF. Written as DNA, the CDR3 is TGTGCCAGTAGTCCTGACAGGGGGGGAGGTCAGCCCCAGCATTTT.

V is TRBV7-9 and J is TRBJ1-2, with a possible D match to TRBD1 (5 bases). With 4 bases removed from V and 7 bases from J, the gap between germline ends came to 19 bases. The CDR3 sequence is 15 residues long. From germline, CDR1 is SEHNR and CDR2 FQNEAQ (reference sequence). The CDR3 DNA follows: TGTGCCAGCAGCTCAAATTCAGGGCCCTTGGTTGGCTACACCTTC. It yields the protein CASSSNSGPLVGYTF. Full variable domain (missing parts from reference TRBV7-9 and TRBJ1-2): DTGVSQNPRHKITKRGQNVTFRCDPISEHNRLYWYRQTLGQGPEFLTYFQNEAQLEKSRLLSDRFSAERPKGSFSTLEIQRTEQGDSAMYLCASSSNSGPLVGYTFGSGTRLTVV.

The chain employs TRBV27 and TRBJ1-2; maybe TRBD1 (5 bases). The V end was cut by 6 bases, the J end by 3 bases, with 11 bases between. The CDR3 runs to 13 residues. Germline lookup yields CDR1 MNHEY and CDR2 SMNVEV (reference sequence). The DNA for the CDR3 is TGTGCCAGCAGCCAACGGGGGTACTATGGCTACACCTTC. Translation: CASSQRGYYGYTF.

This chain uses TRBV10-2 with TRBJ1-1, with D possibly TRBD1 on 6 matching bases. V was shortened by 2 bases and J by 8 bases, with 9 bases between the two germline ends. This CDR3 has 12 amino acids. The germline CDR1 and CDR2 sequences are WSHSY and SAAADI. The CDR3: CASSEGQFEAFF. CDR3 nucleotides: TGCGCCAGCAGTGAGGGACAGTTCGAAGCTTTCTTT.

This clone was observed a few times. This chain links TRBV18 with TRBJ1-6; perhaps TRBD1 as D (6 bases). This CDR3 has 16 residues. Germline CDR1 and CDR2: KGHSH and LQKENI. V lost 1 base and J lost 7, with 14 bases in between. This CDR3 reads CASSPRGSQGNSPLHF. In DNA, the CDR3 is TGTGCCAGCTCACCACGGGGGTCCCAGGGGAATTCACCCCTCCACTTT.

The rearrangement joins TRBV4-3 to TRBJ1-1; no clear D. The length of the CDR3 is 14 residues. Germline CDR1 is LGHNA and CDR2 is YSLEER. V shed 0 bases and J shed 1 base, with 6 bases lying between them. DNA of the CDR3: TGCGCCAGCAGCCAAGATTACACGAACACTGAAGCTTTCTTT. Protein product: CASSQDYTNTEAFF.

The rearrangement links TRBV5-4 to TRBJ2-1; 11 nucleotides line up with TRBD2. After removal of 5 bases from V and 0 bases from J, the junction contained 10 bases not matched to a gene. This CDR3 has 18 residues. The germline gives CDR1 SGHNT, CDR2 YYREEE (reference sequence). CDR3 nucleotide sequence: TGTGCCAGCAGTTATAGCGGGGGGGCCTTTAACTCCTACAATGAGCAGTTCTTC. Its translation is CASSYSGGAFNSYNEQFF.

CDR3 sequence (DNA): TGCGCCAGCAGCCAAGATGGTGGGCCAAGCTCCTACGAGCAGTACTTC. This gives the protein CASSQDGGPSSYEQYF. This chain uses TRBV4-1 with TRBJ2-7; no reliable D call. Germline V CDR1 and CDR2: MGHRA, YSYEKL. V gave up 0 bases and J gave up 0 bases, with 12 bases separating them. This CDR3 is built from 16 residues.

The sample holds one count of this clone. This chain uses TRBV30 with TRBJ2-7, with 8 bases that match TRBD1. After removal of 1 base from V and 2 bases from J, the junction contained 4 bases not matched to a gene. Germline CDR1 reads GTSNPN; CDR2 reads SVGIG (reference sequence). This CDR3 contains 14 residues. The CDR3 loop reads CAWSASRGPYEQYF. DNA of the CDR3: TGTGCCTGGAGTGCCTCCAGGGGGCCCTACGAGCAGTACTTC. Variable domain in full (rest from reference TRBV30 and TRBJ2-7): SQTIHQWPATLVQPVGSPLSLECTVEGTSNPNLYWYRQAAGRGLQLLFYSVGIGQISSEVPQNLSASRPQDRQFILSSKKLLLSDSGFYLCAWSASRGPYEQYFGPGTRLTVT.

The chain links TRBV7-9 to TRBJ1-1; tentatively, D is TRBD1 (6 bases). CDR3 length equals 14 residues. The V gene lost 6 bases and the J gene lost 10 bases, with 21 bases spanning the gap. The germline V gene has CDR1 SEHNR and CDR2 FQNEAQ (reference sequence). In DNA, the CDR3 is TGTGCCAGCAGTACCGCCGGGAGGGGGTTGAGAGCTTTCTTT. Amino acids: CASSTAGRGLRAFF.

In this sample, this clone turned up once. The chain combines TRBV10-3 with TRBJ2-2; D is possibly TRBD1 (5 bases). The germline CDR1 and CDR2 sequences are ENHRY and SYGVKD. The CDR3 has 16 amino acids. Trimming took 5 bases from V and 0 from J, leaving 13 bases between them. In nucleotides, the CDR3 is TGTGCCATCAGTAGACAAGGGGCGGCGAACACCGGGGAGCTGTTTTTT. This codes for CAISRQGAANTGELFF.